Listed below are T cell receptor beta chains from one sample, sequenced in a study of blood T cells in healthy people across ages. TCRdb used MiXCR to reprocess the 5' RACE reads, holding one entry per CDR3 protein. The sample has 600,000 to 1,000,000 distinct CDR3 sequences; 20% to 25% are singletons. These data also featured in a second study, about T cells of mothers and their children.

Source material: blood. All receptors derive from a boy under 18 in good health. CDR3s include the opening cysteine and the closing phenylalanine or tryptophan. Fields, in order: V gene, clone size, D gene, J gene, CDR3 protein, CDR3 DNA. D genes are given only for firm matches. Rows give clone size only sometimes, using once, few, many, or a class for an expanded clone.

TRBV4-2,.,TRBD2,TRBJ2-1,CASSQETSGAYNEQFF,TGTGCCAGCAGCCAAGAAACTAGCGGGGCGTACAATGAGCAGTTCTTC
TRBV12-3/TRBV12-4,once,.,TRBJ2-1,CASCQGRWGHNEQFF,TGTGCCAGCTGTCAAGGTCGCTGGGGGCACAATGAGCAGTTCTTC
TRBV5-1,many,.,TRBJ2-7,CASSPGAPYEQYF,TGCGCCAGCAGCCCCGGGGCCCCCTACGAGCAGTACTTC
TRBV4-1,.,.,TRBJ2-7,CASSQDGPGSSYEQYF,TGCGCCAGCAGCCAAGATGGTCCCGGCAGCTCCTACGAGCAGTACTTC
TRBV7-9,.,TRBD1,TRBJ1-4,CASSLKPGQENEKLFF,TGTGCCAGCAGCCTTAAGCCGGGACAGGAAAATGAAAAACTGTTTTTT
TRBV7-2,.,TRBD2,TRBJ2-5,CASSFTSGVETQYF,TGTGCCAGCAGCTTTACTAGCGGGGTAGAGACCCAGTACTTC
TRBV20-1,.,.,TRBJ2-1,CSARDSPYTEQFF,TGCAGTGCTAGAGATAGTCCTTATACTGAGCAGTTCTTC
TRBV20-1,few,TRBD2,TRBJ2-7,CSAPERGAGSYEQYF,TGCAGTGCTCCTGAGCGGGGGGCCGGGTCCTACGAGCAGTACTTC
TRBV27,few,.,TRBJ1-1,CASSKGQLNTEAFF,TGTGCCAGCAGCAAAGGACAGCTCAACACTGAAGCTTTCTTT
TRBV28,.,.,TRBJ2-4,CASSSSELAKNIQYF,TGTGCCAGCAGTTCAAGCGAACTAGCCAAAAACATTCAGTACTTC
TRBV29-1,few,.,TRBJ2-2,CSAPRPNTGELFF,TGCAGCGCTCCCAGGCCGAACACCGGGGAGCTGTTTTTT
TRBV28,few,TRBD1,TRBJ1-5,CATNPGQLYQPQHF,TGTGCCACCAATCCGGGACAGTTGTATCAGCCCCAGCATTTT
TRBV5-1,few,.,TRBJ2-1,CASSRDVYYNEQFF,TGCGCCAGCAGCAGGGATGTTTACTACAATGAGCAGTTCTTC
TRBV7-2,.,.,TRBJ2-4,CASSLEGRHGAKNIQYF,TGTGCCAGCAGCTTAGAGGGAAGACACGGTGCCAAAAACATTCAGTACTTC
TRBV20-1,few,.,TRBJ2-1,CSAKISGQGKEQFF,TGCAGTGCCAAAATATCCGGGCAGGGGAAAGAGCAGTTCTTC
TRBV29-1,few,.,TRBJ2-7,CSAKGQNLGEQYF,TGCAGCGCCAAGGGACAAAACCTGGGGGAGCAGTACTTC
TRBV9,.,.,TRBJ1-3,CASSEGRAGNTIYF,TGTGCCAGCAGCGAGGGGAGAGCTGGAAACACCATATATTTT
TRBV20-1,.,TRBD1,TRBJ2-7,CSAKWDRAYEQYF,TGCAGTGCCAAATGGGACAGAGCCTACGAGCAGTACTTC
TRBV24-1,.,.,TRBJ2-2,CATGPGQNTGELFF,TGTGCCACAGGCCCGGGACAGAACACCGGGGAGCTGTTTTTT
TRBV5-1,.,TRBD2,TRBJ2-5,CASSSDLAGAETQYF,TGCGCCAGCAGCTCGGACTTAGCGGGAGCCGAGACCCAGTACTTC
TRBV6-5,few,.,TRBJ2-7,CASSYGRNYEQYF,TGTGCCAGCAGTTACGGGCGGAACTACGAGCAGTACTTC
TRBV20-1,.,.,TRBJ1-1,CSARSGGLNTEAFF,TGCAGTGCTAGAAGTGGGGGGTTGAACACTGAAGCTTTCTTT
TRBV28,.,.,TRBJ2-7,CASSFRTYEQYF,TGTGCCAGCAGTTTTAGGACCTACGAGCAGTACTTC
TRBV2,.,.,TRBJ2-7,CASSGTIGNYEQYF,TGTGCCAGCAGTGGGACTATAGGGAACTACGAGCAGTACTTC
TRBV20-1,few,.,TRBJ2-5,CSAHRAETQYF,TGCAGTGCTCATAGGGCAGAGACCCAGTACTTC
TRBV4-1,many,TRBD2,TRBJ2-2,CASSQEPGLAGSWELFF,TGCGCCAGCAGCCAAGAGCCGGGACTAGCGGGTAGCTGGGAGCTGTTTTTT
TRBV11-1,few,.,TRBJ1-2,CASSLSAGYYGYTF,TGTGCCAGCAGCTTATCGGCAGGATATTATGGCTACACCTTC
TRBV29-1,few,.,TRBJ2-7,CSVEVRAWEQYF,TGCAGCGTTGAAGTAAGGGCTTGGGAGCAGTACTTC
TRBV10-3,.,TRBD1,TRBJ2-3,CAISWTGDTDTQYF,TGTGCCATCTCGTGGACAGGGGACACAGATACGCAGTATTTT
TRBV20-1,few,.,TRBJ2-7,CSARDLGRGYEQYF,TGCAGTGCTAGAGATTTGGGTCGAGGGTACGAGCAGTACTTC
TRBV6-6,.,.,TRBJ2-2,CASSYSAQGTGELFF,TGTGCCAGCAGTTACAGCGCCCAGGGCACCGGGGAGCTGTTTTTT
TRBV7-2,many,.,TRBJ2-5,CASSLDSIQETQYF,TGTGCCAGCAGCTTAGATTCTATCCAAGAGACCCAGTACTTC
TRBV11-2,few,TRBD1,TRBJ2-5,CASSPDRGLETQYF,TGTGCCAGCAGCCCTGACAGGGGACTGGAGACCCAGTACTTC